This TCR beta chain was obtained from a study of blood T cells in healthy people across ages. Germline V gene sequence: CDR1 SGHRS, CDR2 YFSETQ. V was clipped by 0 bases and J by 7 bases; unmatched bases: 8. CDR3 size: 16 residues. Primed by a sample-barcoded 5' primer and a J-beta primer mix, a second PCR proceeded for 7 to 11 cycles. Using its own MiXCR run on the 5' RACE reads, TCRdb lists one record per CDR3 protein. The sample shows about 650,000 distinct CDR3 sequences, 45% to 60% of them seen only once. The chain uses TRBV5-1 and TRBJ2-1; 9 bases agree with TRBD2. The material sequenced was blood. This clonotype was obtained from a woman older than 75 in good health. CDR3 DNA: TGCGCCAGCAGCTTGGCCTGGGCGGGAGGGCTAAATGAGCAGTTCTTC. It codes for CASSLAWAGGLNEQFF. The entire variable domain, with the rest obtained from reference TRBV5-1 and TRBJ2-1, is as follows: KAGVTQTPRYLIKTRGQQVTLSCSPISGHRSVSWYQQTPGQGLQFLFEYFSETQRNKGNFPGRFSGRQFSNSRSEMNVSTLELGDSALYLCASSLAWAGGLNEQFFGPGTRLTVL.